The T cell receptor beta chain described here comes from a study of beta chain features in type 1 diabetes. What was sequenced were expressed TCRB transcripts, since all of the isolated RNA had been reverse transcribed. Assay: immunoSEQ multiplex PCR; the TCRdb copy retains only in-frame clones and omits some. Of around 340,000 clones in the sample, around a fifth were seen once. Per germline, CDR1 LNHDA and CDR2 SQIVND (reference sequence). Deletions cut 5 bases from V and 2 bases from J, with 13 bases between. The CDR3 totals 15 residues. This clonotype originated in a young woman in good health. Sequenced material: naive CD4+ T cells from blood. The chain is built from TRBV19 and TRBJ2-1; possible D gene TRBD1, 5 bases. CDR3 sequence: CASSLQGLAYNEQFF. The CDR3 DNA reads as TGTGCCAGTAGTCTGCAGGGTTTGGCCTACAATGAGCAGTTCTTC. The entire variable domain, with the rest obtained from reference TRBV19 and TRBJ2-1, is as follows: DGGITQSPKYLFRKEGQNVTLSCEQNLNHDAMYWYRQDPGQGLRLIYYSQIVNDFQKGDIAEGYSVSREKKESFPLTVTSAQKNPTAFYLCASSLQGLAYNEQFFGPGTRLTVL.